This entry concerns a single T cell receptor (beta chain). The CDR3 is 16 amino acids. Germline V gene lookup returns CDR1 MDHEN and CDR2 SYDVKM. The data are from a study of sequential checkpoint blockade in melanoma. At the level of the study: Each arm's sequence ended with maintenance nivolumab.

Libraries were prepared by immunoSEQ multiplex PCR; TCRdb keeps only in-frame clonotypes and omits some of them. This table has 12,000 or so clones, around 85% appearing once. Treatment reported: randomized to nivolumab then ipilimumab (arm A) or the reverse (arm B). No patient had prior DNA-damaging chemotherapy. PBMC sorting kept live CD3+CD8+ cells without CD19 or CD56. V is TRBV28 and J is TRBJ2-5; TRBD1 is a possible D gene (6 bases). The assigned J gene may be wrong: the sequence end matches TRBJ2-7 better. The receptor was derived from a human donor with melanoma. Sequencing used CD8+ T cells sorted from blood (inferred from file names), obtained from a patient given nivolumab and ipilimumab in sequence. The CDR3 reads CATSISVGTSLYEQYF. The CDR3 nucleotides are TGTGCCACCTCAATAAGCGTCGGGACATCCTTGTACGAGCAGTACTTC.